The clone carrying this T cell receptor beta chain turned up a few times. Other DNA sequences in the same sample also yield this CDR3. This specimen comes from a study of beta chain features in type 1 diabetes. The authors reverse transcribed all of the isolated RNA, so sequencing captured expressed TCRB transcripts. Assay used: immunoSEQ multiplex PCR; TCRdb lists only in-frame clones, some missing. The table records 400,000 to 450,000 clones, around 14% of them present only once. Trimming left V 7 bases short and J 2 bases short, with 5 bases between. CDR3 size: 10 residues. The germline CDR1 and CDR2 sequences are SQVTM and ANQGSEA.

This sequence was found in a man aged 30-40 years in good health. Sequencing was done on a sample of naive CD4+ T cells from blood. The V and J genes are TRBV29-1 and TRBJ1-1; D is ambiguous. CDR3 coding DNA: TGCAGCGCCGGAAACACTGAAGCTTTCTTT. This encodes CSAGNTEAFF.